These T cell receptor beta chains were read from a single sample in a study of cytomegalovirus exposure and HLA in healthy donors. The method was immunoSEQ multiplex PCR; TCRdb's version includes in-frame clones alone and lacks a portion of them. This table lists tens of thousands of clones. The sequenced sample was PBMCs. The receptors were gathered from a man between 18 and 29 years old in good health and CMV-seropositive. Each CDR3 is given with its conserved first and last residue. A D gene is named only where the DNA matches it firmly.

d_call j_call v_call cdr3_aa cdr3_nt
TRBD1 TRBJ2-3 TRBV28 CASSSPTGVTDTQYF TGTGCCAGCAGTTCCCCCACAGGGGTCACAGATACGCAGTATTTT
- TRBJ1-6 TRBV18 CASSPPFSSPLHF TGTGCCAGCTCACCACCGTTCAGTTCACCCCTCCACTTT
- TRBJ2-7 TRBV18 CASSPIDLAGPYEQYF TGTGCCAGCTCACCGATCGACTTGGCGGGGCCCTACGAGCAGTACTTC
- TRBJ1-2 TRBV5-4 CASSADTGYGYTF TGTGCCAGCAGCGCGGACACTGGCTATGGCTACACCTTC
- TRBJ2-1 TRBV9 CASSPGLLQRRNDEQFF TGTGCCAGCAGCCCGGGACTCTTGCAAAGGCGGAACGATGAGCAGTTCTTC
TRBD2 TRBJ2-1 TRBV15 CATSKVAGRGGNEQFF TGTGCCACCAGCAAGGTTGCCGGGCGGGGGGGAAATGAGCAGTTCTTC
- TRBJ1-5 TRBV7-6 CASSFRIRVPEGNQPQHF TGTGCCAGCAGCTTTCGAATTCGGGTACCCGAAGGCAATCAGCCCCAGCATTTT
- TRBJ2-7 TRBV2 CASSDRTSTSRQYF TGTGCCAGCAGCGACAGAACTTCTACGAGCCGGCAGTACTTC
- TRBJ2-1 TRBV27 CASSNYNEQFF TGTGCCAGCAGCAATTACAATGAGCAGTTCTTC
- TRBJ2-7 TRBV5-1 CASSLEHYEQYF TGCGCCAGCAGCTTGGAACATTACGAGCAGTACTTC
- TRBJ1-1 TRBV2 CASCRELNTEAFF TGTGCCAGCTGTCGGGAACTGAACACTGAAGCTTTCTTT
- TRBJ1-2 TRBV6-1 CASSEAPTEVAYGYTF TGTGCCAGCAGTGAAGCGCCGACTGAAGTTGCCTATGGCTACACCTTC
TRBD2 TRBJ2-3 TRBV15 CATSRRGRTDTQYF TGTGCCACCAGCAGGCGCGGGAGGACAGATACGCAGTATTTT
TRBD1 TRBJ2-1 TRBV5-1 CASSLSGTELNEQFF TGCGCCAGCAGCTTGTCCGGGACAGAGCTGAATGAGCAGTTCTTC
- TRBJ2-2 TRBV18 CASSRIATNTGELFF TGTGCCAGCTCGAGGATAGCTACGAACACCGGGGAGCTGTTTTTT
TRBD1 TRBJ1-2 TRBV5-1 CASSFQAPGTGDGYTF TGCGCCAGCAGCTTTCAGGCCCCCGGGACAGGGGATGGCTACACCTTC
TRBD1 TRBJ2-7 TRBV2 CASSQTGREQYF TGTGCCAGCAGTCAGACAGGGCGCGAGCAGTACTTC
- TRBJ1-1 TRBV5-1 CASSPEPQGMNTEAFF TGCGCCAGCAGCCCTGAACCTCAGGGTATGAACACTGAAGCTTTCTTT
- TRBJ2-7 TRBV18 CASSPGTYEQYF TGTGCCAGCTCACCCGGGACCTACGAGCAGTACTTC
- TRBJ1-6 TRBV7-9 CASSDTRRGQNSPLHF TGTGCCAGCAGCGACACACGGCGAGGGCAGAATTCACCCCTCCACTTT
TRBD1 TRBJ1-4 TRBV7-2 CASSSGQGGEKLFF TGTGCCAGCAGCTCCGGACAGGGGGGTGAAAAACTGTTTTTT
- TRBJ2-2 TRBV11-1 CASSVDRTGELFF TGTGCCAGCAGCGTTGACAGGACCGGGGAGCTGTTTTTT
- TRBJ2-5 TRBV28 CASNIQGSETQYF TGTGCCAGCAACATACAGGGATCGGAGACCCAGTACTTC
- TRBJ2-5 TRBV5-1 CASSLVSLEETQYF TGCGCCAGCAGCTTGGTCTCGTTAGAAGAGACCCAGTACTTC
TRBD1 TRBJ1-3 TRBV29-1 CSVRTGGGNTIYF TGCAGCGTTCGGACAGGCGGTGGAAACACCATATATTTT
- TRBJ2-3 TRBV9 CASSSGSLADTQYF TGTGCCAGCAGTTCGGGGAGTTTAGCGGATACGCAGTATTTT
- TRBJ2-7 TRBV28 CASSLGTPSYEQYF TGTGCCAGCAGTTTAGGGACACCCTCCTACGAGCAGTACTTC
- TRBJ2-5 TRBV2 CASRQTEETQYF TGTGCCAGCAGGCAAACTGAAGAGACCCAGTACTTC
- TRBJ1-5 TRBV5-5 CASSLGGTQGQPQHF TGTGCCAGCAGCTTGGGTGGGACACAGGGTCAGCCCCAGCATTTT
TRBD1 TRBJ1-3 TRBV2 CASSETGPSSGNTIYF TGTGCCAGCAGTGAGACAGGGCCAAGCTCTGGAAACACCATATATTTT
TRBD2 TRBJ2-1 TRBV7-6 CASSLDWASGRTYNEQFF TGTGCCAGCAGCTTAGATTGGGCTAGCGGGAGGACCTACAATGAGCAGTTCTTC
- TRBJ1-1 TRBV4-1 CASSLAGGNTEAFF TGCGCCAGCAGCCTAGCCGGGGGTAACACTGAAGCTTTCTTT
- TRBJ2-7 TRBV5-1 CASSPDTGSYEQYF TGCGCCAGCAGCCCCGATACAGGTTCCTACGAGCAGTACTTC
TRBD1 TRBJ1-6 TRBV7-6 CASSAGAGTGVDNSPLHF TGTGCCAGCAGCGCAGGGGCGGGGACAGGGGTCGATAATTCACCCCTCCACTTT
TRBD1 TRBJ2-7 TRBV6-1 CASSTTGFYEQYF TGTGCCAGCAGTACGACAGGGTTCTACGAGCAGTACTTC
TRBD1 TRBJ2-7 TRBV4-1 CASSRGQVDDEQYF TGCGCCAGCAGCCGCGGACAGGTAGACGACGAGCAGTACTTC
- TRBJ2-1 TRBV19 CASSISSFGDEQFF TGTGCCAGTAGTATTAGCAGTTTCGGCGATGAGCAGTTCTTC
TRBD1 TRBJ1-1 TRBV7-9 CASSRWDRANTEAFF TGTGCCAGCAGCCGATGGGACAGGGCGAACACTGAAGCTTTCTTT
- TRBJ1-1 TRBV4-1 CASSQEVQEPYKAFF TGCGCCAGCAGCCAAGAAGTACAGGAGCCTTACAAAGCTTTCTTT
- TRBJ2-6 TRBV30 CAWSVVLSAGANVLTF TGTGCCTGGAGTGTAGTCCTTAGCGCTGGGGCCAACGTCCTGACTTTC
TRBD2 TRBJ2-3 TRBV18 CASSPEVAGSTDTQYF TGTGCCAGCTCACCAGAAGTAGCGGGTAGCACAGATACGCAGTATTTT
- TRBJ2-2 TRBV15 CATSSRQTNTGELFF TGTGCCACCAGCTCCCGACAGACCAACACCGGGGAGCTGTTTTTT
TRBD1 TRBJ1-4 TRBV10-3 CATKTGTGVTNEKLFF TGTGCCACTAAAACCGGGACAGGGGTAACTAATGAAAAACTGTTTTTT
- TRBJ2-2 TRBV4-1 CASSYGLDTGELFF TGCGCCAGCAGCTACGGACTGGATACCGGGGAGCTGTTTTTT
- TRBJ1-2 TRBV6-1 CASSEVAGEVFEHGYTF TGTGCCAGCAGTGAAGTGGCAGGGGAAGTATTTGAGCATGGCTACACCTTC
- TRBJ2-7 TRBV6-6 CAVWRSPYEQYF TGTGCGGTTTGGAGGTCCCCCTACGAGCAGTACTTC